The T cell receptor (beta chain) described here comes from a study of shared clonotypes between healthy human individuals. This CDR3 contains 13 residues. The germline V gene encodes CDR1 MNHNS and CDR2 SASEGT. V was shortened by 3 bases and J by 2 bases, with 7 bases between the two germline ends. Study-wide points: Clonotypes not shared had lower generation probabilities than those common to all four donors.

Details on this clone: Antigen unknown.

Measured with immunoSEQ multiplex PCR; TCRdb has only the in-frame clones, and not every one. The sample includes 2 million to 3 million clones, roughly 92% of them seen just once. Input material: naive CD4+ T cells sorted from blood. Subset noted: CD45RA+ positively selected. V and J are TRBV6-1 and TRBJ2-5; the D is unclear. This receptor was identified in a man aged 18 to 29 in good health. The CDR3 region has the DNA TGTGCCAGCAGTGATTATCTGCAAGAGACCCAGTACTTC. It specifies CASSDYLQETQYF.